A single sample gave rise to the 17 T cell receptor beta chains below, sequenced in a study of shared clonotypes between healthy human individuals. TCRdb's copy holds only in-frame clones and misses some; the assay was immunoSEQ multiplex PCR. In the table there are hundreds of thousands of clones, approximately 79% of which are singletons. The sample consisted of memory CD4+ T cells sorted from blood. Subset specified: CD45RA-negative fraction. The receptors were gathered from a man aged 30 to 45 in good health.

CDR3 region: CASSPRPTSEQYF. For the CDR3, the DNA is TGTGCCAGTAGTCCCAGACCGACTTCTGAGCAGTACTTC. This chain links TRBV19 with TRBJ2-7; D remains ambiguous. The germline V gene encodes CDR1 LNHDA and CDR2 SQIVND (reference sequence). CDR3 length: 13 residues. Trimming left V 5 bases short and J 7 bases short, with 15 bases between. Filled out from reference TRBV19 and TRBJ2-7, the complete variable domain reads DGGITQSPKYLFRKEGQNVTLSCEQNLNHDAMYWYRQDPGQGLRLIYYSQIVNDFQKGDIAEGYSVSREKKESFPLTVTSAQKNPTAFYLCASSPRPTSEQYFGPGTRLTVT.

The chain employs TRBV10-2 and TRBJ2-1, with TRBD2 identical over 11 bases. The CDR3 totals 16 residues. Losses at the gene ends were 7 bases for V and 4 bases for J; bases not matched to a gene: 9. Germline CDR1 reads WSHSY; CDR2 reads SAAADI. CDR3 region: CASTLATSGAYNEQFF. The DNA of the CDR3 is TGCGCCAGCACCCTGGCGACTAGCGGGGCATACAATGAGCAGTTCTTC.

V is TRBV14 and J is TRBJ2-3; D gene ambiguous. The CDR3 is made up of 13 amino acids. The V end was cut by 1 base, the J end by 7 bases, with 9 bases between. Germline CDR1 SGHDN, CDR2 FVKESK. The CDR3 region is CASSQVIRHTQYF. The CDR3 nucleotides are TGTGCCAGCAGCCAAGTAATCAGGCATACGCAGTATTTT.

This clone was detected a few times. This chain connects TRBV10-3 to TRBJ2-7; D may correspond to TRBD1 or TRBD2 (5 bases each). Germline CDR1 and CDR2: ENHRY and SYGVKD. The CDR3 totals 11 residues. Trimming removed 8 bases at V and 6 bases at J, with 11 bases between. CDR3 amino acids: CAIGAGSEQYF. In nucleotides, the CDR3 is TGTGCCATCGGGGCAGGGAGCGAGCAGTACTTC.

The rearrangement uses TRBV2 and TRBJ2-2; D not resolved. V was trimmed by 2 bases and J by 4 bases, leaving 8 bases between them. Germline V gene sequence: CDR1 SNHLY, CDR2 FYNNEI. CDR3 length: 14 amino acids. The CDR3 is CASSESGGTGELFF. Here the CDR3 DNA reads TGTGCCAGCAGTGAATCGGGCGGCACCGGGGAGCTGTTTTTT.

There are a few counts of this clone. The chain is built from TRBV27 and TRBJ1-2; 9 bases fit TRBD1. CDR3 length equals 16 residues. Germline loops: CDR1 MNHEY, CDR2 SMNVEV (reference sequence). Trimming took 0 bases from V and 7 from J; bases not matched to a gene: 9. As DNA, the CDR3 is TGTGCCAGCAGTTTATCGGGGACAGGGAAATGGAGTGGCTACACCTTC. This gives the protein CASSLSGTGKWSGYTF.

A remark on this clone: The sample contains more than one DNA sequence encoding this CDR3. The V call is TRBV28, the J call TRBJ1-5, with D unresolved. Germline assignment: CDR1 MDHEN and CDR2 SYDVKM. Between the trimmed V and J ends, which lost 3 bases and 0 bases, there was a span of 6 bases. There are 14 residues in the CDR3. CDR3 bases: TGTGCCAGCAGTTTGGGCGGTAGCAATCAGCCCCAGCATTTT. This codes for CASSLGGSNQPQHF.

The rearrangement joins TRBV4-1 to TRBJ2-2; no clear D. Trimming removed 1 base at V and 10 bases at J, with 10 bases between. CDR3 length: 13 amino acids. Germline V gene sequence: CDR1 MGHRA, CDR2 YSYEKL. The CDR3 is CASSQVGKSELFF. The CDR3 nucleotides are TGCGCCAGCAGCCAAGTAGGGAAGTCGGAGCTGTTTTTT.

This chain links TRBV5-1 with TRBJ2-3; D call uncertain. The CDR3 is 15 residues long. The V end was cut by 4 bases, the J end by 2 bases, with 14 bases between. Looked up from germline, CDR1 is SGHRS and CDR2 is YFSETQ. The CDR3 bases are TGCGCCAGCAGCCCACGGATGGGGTCCACAGATACGCAGTATTTT. Translated, it gives CASSPRMGSTDTQYF.

The V and J genes are TRBV11-2 and TRBJ1-3, with D possibly being TRBD1 (5 bases). Per the germline V gene, CDR1 is SGHAT and CDR2 is FQNNGV. V lost 2 bases to trimming and J lost 1 base, with 21 bases between them. This CDR3 has 19 residues. CDR3 in DNA: TGTGCCAGCAGCTTAAGTAGGGGCGGACTACACCCTTCTGGAAACACCATATATTTT. Protein sequence: CASSLSRGGLHPSGNTIYF.

This chain joins TRBV5-6 and TRBJ2-4; TRBD2 matches at 9 bases. With V trimmed by 5 bases and J by 7 bases, 10 bases remained unmatched. The CDR3 covers 15 residues. Per germline, CDR1 SGHDT and CDR2 YYEEEE. The CDR3 is CASSIKEAGGNIQYF. In nucleotides, the CDR3 is TGTGCCAGCAGTATTAAAGAGGCGGGAGGGAACATTCAGTACTTC.

This chain connects TRBV5-1 to TRBJ1-1, with a weak D call TRBD1 (5 bases). From germline, CDR1 is SGHRS and CDR2 YFSETQ. V was cut by 5 bases and J by 6 bases, with 14 bases left in between. There are 13 residues in the CDR3. The CDR3 DNA sequence: TGCGCCAGCAGGTCGGAGGGGACGGCTGAAGCTTTCTTT. Its protein product is CASRSEGTAEAFF. The full variable domain, its missing parts supplied by reference TRBV5-1 and TRBJ1-1, is KAGVTQTPRYLIKTRGQQVTLSCSPISGHRSVSWYQQTPGQGLQFLFEYFSETQRNKGNFPGRFSGRQFSNSRSEMNVSTLELGDSALYLCASRSEGTAEAFFGQGTRLTVV.

The V and J genes are TRBV19 and TRBJ2-7, with TRBD2 matching 13 bases. This CDR3 comprises 15 residues. Germline assignment: CDR1 LNHDA and CDR2 SQIVND (reference sequence). The ends lost 5 bases at V and 6 bases at J; junction bases unmatched: 7. The CDR3 loop is CASSFGLAGVGEQYF. CDR3 nucleotide sequence: TGTGCCAGTAGTTTCGGACTAGCGGGAGTAGGCGAGCAGTACTTC.

The rearrangement links TRBV7-2 to TRBJ2-7; D gene unclear. V was pared by 2 bases and J by 4 bases, with 3 bases between. Germline CDR1 SGHTA, CDR2 FQGNSA. The CDR3 length is 11 residues. The CDR3 DNA reads TGTGCCAGCAGCTTATGGTACGAGCAGTACTTC. It is translated as CASSLWYEQYF.

The chain combines TRBV14 with TRBJ2-2; D may be TRBD2 (5 bases). CDR1 and CDR2 from the germline V gene are SGHDN and FVKESK. V was clipped by 2 bases and J by 0 bases, with 13 bases between them. CDR3 length: 17 residues. CDR3 protein: CASSQWARGTNTGELFF. The CDR3 DNA follows: TGTGCCAGCAGCCAATGGGCCCGGGGTACGAACACCGGGGAGCTGTTTTTT.

The chain has TRBV30 and TRBJ1-1; no reliable D call. The CDR3 runs to 15 residues. CDR1 and CDR2 (germline): GTSNPN, SVGIG (reference sequence). Trimming took off 2 bases at V and 0 bases at J, with 13 bases between the two ends. The CDR3 DNA sequence: TGTGCCTGGAGTCTCCGGGTTCAAATGAACACTGAAGCTTTCTTT. Its protein product is CAWSLRVQMNTEAFF.

The V gene is TRBV7-9, the J gene TRBJ2-1, with D possibly matching TRBD1 (6 bases). CDR3 length equals 12 residues. CDR1 is SEHNR and CDR2 is FQNEAQ in the germline V gene (reference sequence). Trimming removed 8 bases from V and 11 bases from J, with 16 bases in between. CDR3 loop: CASQVLGTKQFF. Written as DNA, the CDR3 is TGTGCCAGCCAGGTCCTTGGGACAAAGCAGTTCTTC.